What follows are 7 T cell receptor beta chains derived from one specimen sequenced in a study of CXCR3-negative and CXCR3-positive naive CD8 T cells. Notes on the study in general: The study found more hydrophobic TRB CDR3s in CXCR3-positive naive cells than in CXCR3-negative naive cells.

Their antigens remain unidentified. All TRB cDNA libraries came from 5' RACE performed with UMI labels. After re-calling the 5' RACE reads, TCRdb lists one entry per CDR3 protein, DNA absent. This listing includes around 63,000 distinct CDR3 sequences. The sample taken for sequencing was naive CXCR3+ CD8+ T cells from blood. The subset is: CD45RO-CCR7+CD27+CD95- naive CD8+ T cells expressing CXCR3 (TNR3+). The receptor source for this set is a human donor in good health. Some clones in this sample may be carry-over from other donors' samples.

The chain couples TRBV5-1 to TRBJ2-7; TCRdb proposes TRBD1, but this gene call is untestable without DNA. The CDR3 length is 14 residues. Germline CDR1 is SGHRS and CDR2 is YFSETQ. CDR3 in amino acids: CASSRGQGSYEQYF.

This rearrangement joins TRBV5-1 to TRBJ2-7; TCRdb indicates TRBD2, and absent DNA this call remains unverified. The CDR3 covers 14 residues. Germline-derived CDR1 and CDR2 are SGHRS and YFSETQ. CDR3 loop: CASSLVGHGYEQYF.

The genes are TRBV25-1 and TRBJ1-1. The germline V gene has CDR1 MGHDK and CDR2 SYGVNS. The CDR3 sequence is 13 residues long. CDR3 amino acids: CASSELGNTEAFF.

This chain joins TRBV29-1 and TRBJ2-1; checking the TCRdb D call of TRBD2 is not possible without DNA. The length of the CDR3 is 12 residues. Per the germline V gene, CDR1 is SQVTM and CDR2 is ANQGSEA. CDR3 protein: CSVEAGYNEQFF.

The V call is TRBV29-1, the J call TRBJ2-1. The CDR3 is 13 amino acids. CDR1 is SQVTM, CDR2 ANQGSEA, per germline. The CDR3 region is CSVEATSYNEQFF.

The CDR3 reads CASTNVVAGLTDTQYF. The rearrangement joins TRBV21-1 to TRBJ2-3; no DNA is available, so the TRBD2 call from TCRdb remains unchecked. TRBV21-1 is reported as a pseudogene. The CDR3 contains 16 residues.

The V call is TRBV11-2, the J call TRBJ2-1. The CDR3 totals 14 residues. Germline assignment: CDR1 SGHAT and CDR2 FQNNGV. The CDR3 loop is CASSLVPHLDEQFF.